This paragraph covers one TCR beta chain sequence. The data derive from a study of blood T cell repertoires in COVID-19. Study background: T cells, B-cell-depleted T cells, or PBMCs provided the cDNA or gDNA that served as material.

Methods used by the authors: From reference gene primer amplification, estimates of nucleated cell counts were derived. Data came from immunoSEQ multiplex PCR; TCRdb stores just in-frame clones and leaves some out. Clonal size and the V and J genes are those of that table, whereas D and trimming came from the DNA. The sample records some 120,000 clones, about 92% being singletons. In germline, CDR1 is MNHNY, CDR2 SVGAGI (reference sequence). V trimming: 6 bases; J trimming: 3 bases; junction bases outside the gene matches: 7. There are 15 residues in the CDR3. During active infection, Seattle patients enrolled and were then monitored through disease.

The chain links TRBV6-6 to TRBJ2-1, with 8 nucleotides matching TRBD1. The source of this sequence is a man in his sixties with COVID-19, enrolled during active disease. Sequenced: peripheral blood. The CDR3 is CASSPKGQVYNEQFF. The CDR3 DNA reads as TGTGCCAGCAGCCCTAAGGGACAGGTCTACAATGAGCAGTTCTTC.